This is a list of T cell receptor beta chains from one sample in a study of T cell repertoires in cytomegalovirus infection. TCRdb independently ran MiXCR on the reads; one entry per CDR3 protein. The data contain hundreds of thousands of distinct CDR3 sequences, under 40% of them singletons. The specimen was PBMCs. The receptors here all came from a human donor in good health (CMV status not recorded). Some clones in this sample may be carry-over from other donors' samples. Each CDR3 is given with its conserved first and last residue. The D gene is left open where the match is weak. Rows give clone size only sometimes, using once, few, many, or a class for an expanded clone.

CDR3 protein | CDR3 DNA | V gene | clone size | J gene | D gene
CASHLGPVNSPLHF | TGTGCCAGCCACCTTGGACCTGTAAATTCACCCCTCCACTTT | TRBV6-6 | few | TRBJ1-6 | .
CASSEARGLNYGYTF | TGTGCCAGCAGCGAAGCCAGGGGACTAAACTATGGCTACACCTTC | TRBV7-9 | . | TRBJ1-2 | .
CSSRRRSYEQYF | TGCAGTTCTCGAAGAAGGTCCTACGAGCAGTACTTC | TRBV20-1 | once | TRBJ2-7 | .
CATSDSHLGGKYTDTQYF | TGTGCCACCAGTGATTCCCACTTAGGCGGGAAATACACAGATACGCAGTATTTT | TRBV24-1 | . | TRBJ2-3 | .
CASSLAPHNANEQFF | TGTGCCAGCAGCTTAGCCCCCCACAACGCCAATGAGCAGTTCTTC | TRBV7-2 | many | TRBJ2-1 | .
CASSSGGRGYTF | TGTGCCAGCAGTTCAGGGGGTCGTGGCTACACCTTC | TRBV27 | many | TRBJ1-2 | TRBD1
CASRLRGRETEAFF | TGTGCCAGCAGACTCAGGGGGCGCGAGACTGAAGCTTTCTTT | TRBV6-2/TRBV6-3 | . | TRBJ1-1 | TRBD1
CASSDHILRADHNEQFF | TGTGCCAGCAGTGACCACATACTCCGGGCAGATCACAATGAGCAGTTCTTC | TRBV25-1 | once | TRBJ2-1 | .
CASSLNPHLDGNTEAFF | TGTGCCAGCAGCTTAAATCCCCACTTGGACGGGAACACTGAAGCTTTCTTT | TRBV11-2 | few | TRBJ1-1 | .
CSAAPGQGRGGYTF | TGCAGCGCCGCCCCGGGACAGGGTCGGGGAGGCTACACCTTC | TRBV29-1 | few | TRBJ1-2 | TRBD1
CASSQDSGPPAANVLTF | TGTGCCAGCAGCCAAGATTCGGGGCCCCCTGCGGCCAACGTCCTGACTTTC | TRBV3-1 | . | TRBJ2-6 | .
CASSVAGDYSNQPQHF | TGTGCCAGCAGTGTCGCAGGGGATTATAGCAATCAGCCCCAGCATTTT | TRBV2 | many | TRBJ1-5 | .
CASSLVDSDSGNTIYF | TGTGCCAGCAGCTTGGTGGACTCCGACTCTGGAAACACCATATATTTT | TRBV5-5 | few | TRBJ1-3 | .
CASIMGQGAFF | TGTGCCAGTATTATGGGACAGGGAGCTTTCTTT | TRBV19 | many | TRBJ1-1 | TRBD1
CASSAPSGAAKNIQYF | TGTGCCAGTAGTGCACCTAGCGGGGCAGCCAAAAACATTCAGTACTTC | TRBV19 | few | TRBJ2-4 | TRBD2
CATSDWSSGGAYNEQFF | TGTGCCACCAGTGATTGGAGTAGCGGGGGGGCCTACAATGAGCAGTTCTTC | TRBV24-1 | . | TRBJ2-1 | TRBD2
CSARGQGRGNQPQHF | TGCAGTGCTAGGGGCCAGGGAAGGGGCAATCAGCCCCAGCATTTT | TRBV20-1 | . | TRBJ1-5 | .
CASSPRGVWAASPLHF | TGTGCCAGCAGCCCCCGGGGGGTATGGGCCGCTTCACCCCTCCACTTT | TRBV5-6 | few | TRBJ1-6 | .
CASSSRTSGSYNEQFF | TGTGCCAGCAGTTCACGGACTAGCGGCTCCTACAATGAGCAGTTCTTC | TRBV12-3/TRBV12-4 | many | TRBJ2-1 | TRBD2
CASSLRGGEEQFF | TGTGCCAGCAGCTTAAGGGGGGGCGAAGAGCAGTTCTTC | TRBV11-2 | . | TRBJ2-1 | .
CASSVATSGGQYF | TGTGCCAGCAGCGTAGCTACGTCCGGCGGGCAGTACTTC | TRBV9 | . | TRBJ2-7 | .
CAWNEYYGYTF | TGTGCCTGGAATGAATACTATGGCTACACCTTC | TRBV30 | . | TRBJ1-2 | .
CASTMKGTTGQFF | TGTGCCAGCACCATGAAAGGGACTACAGGACAGTTCTTC | TRBV6-1 | . | TRBJ2-1 | TRBD2
CASSQDEAGGPETQYF | TGCGCCAGCAGCCAAGATGAGGCGGGGGGGCCAGAGACCCAGTACTTC | TRBV4-1 | . | TRBJ2-5 | TRBD2
CASSLSGARWTEAFF | TGTGCCAGCAGCTTATCGGGGGCGCGTTGGACTGAAGCTTTCTTT | TRBV7-2 | few | TRBJ1-1 | .
CASSVETSNQPQHF | TGTGCCAGCAGCGTAGAGACCAGCAATCAGCCCCAGCATTTT | TRBV7-8 | . | TRBJ1-5 | .
CASSPKSGTSAYLAKNIQYF | TGTGCCAGTAGTCCAAAATCCGGGACTAGCGCTTACCTAGCCAAAAACATTCAGTACTTC | TRBV19 | few | TRBJ2-4 | TRBD2
CAIGGASAGNTIYF | TGTGCCATCGGGGGGGCTTCGGCTGGAAACACCATATATTTT | TRBV10-3 | . | TRBJ1-3 | .
CASGTGSNTEAFF | TGTGCGTCCGGGACAGGGTCGAACACTGAAGCTTTCTTT | TRBV27 | . | TRBJ1-1 | TRBD1
CASSTLGLAGGYNEQVF | TGTGCCAGTAGTACCCTTGGACTAGCGGGAGGATACAATGAGCAGGTCTTC | TRBV19 | . | TRBJ2-1 | TRBD2
CASSQGTAVMNTEAFF | TGTGCCAGCAGCCAGGGGACAGCAGTCATGAACACTGAAGCTTTCTTT | TRBV27 | . | TRBJ1-1 | TRBD1
CASRGSIRDTQYF | TGTGCCAGCCGCGGCTCGATCCGGGATACGCAGTATTTT | TRBV11-2 | once | TRBJ2-3 | .
CASSPLRLALYNEQFF | TGTGCCAGCAGCCCCCTTAGGCTAGCGCTCTACAATGAGCAGTTCTTC | TRBV11-1 | few | TRBJ2-1 | .
CASRGTGSSGEAFF | TGTGCCAGCAGGGGGACAGGGTCAAGCGGTGAAGCTTTCTTT | TRBV12-3/TRBV12-4 | . | TRBJ1-1 | TRBD1
CASSPYLGGNRFLGYTF | TGTGCCAGTAGTCCCTATCTAGGGGGGAACCGCTTCTTGGGCTACACCTTC | TRBV19 | few | TRBJ1-2 | .
CASSFDRGWSQHF | TGTGCCAGCAGCTTTGACAGGGGCTGGTCCCAGCATTTT | TRBV7-2 | few | TRBJ1-5 | TRBD1
CASSLVEQSTGELFF | TGTGCCAGCAGCTTAGTTGAGCAGAGCACCGGGGAGCTGTTTTTT | TRBV7-6 | . | TRBJ2-2 | .
CSAPGGLAGISEQFF | TGCAGTGCCCCAGGGGGACTAGCGGGAATCAGTGAGCAGTTCTTC | TRBV20-1 | . | TRBJ2-1 | TRBD2
CASRKQGPNEKLFF | TGTGCCAGCAGGAAACAGGGCCCTAATGAAAAACTGTTTTTT | TRBV7-6 | few | TRBJ1-4 | .
CASSPGQIYEQYF | TGTGCCAGTAGCCCGGGACAGATCTACGAGCAGTACTTC | TRBV19 | few | TRBJ2-7 | TRBD1
CASSLRREKLFF | TGTGCCAGCAGTTTAAGAAGGGAAAAACTGTTTTTT | TRBV12-3/TRBV12-4 | many | TRBJ1-4 | .
CASRPGQETGELFF | TGTGCCAGCAGACCGGGACAGGAGACCGGGGAGCTGTTTTTT | TRBV6-1 | many | TRBJ2-2 | TRBD1
CASSGTGRGHEQYF | TGTGCCAGCAGCGGAACGGGACGCGGCCACGAGCAGTACTTC | TRBV9 | . | TRBJ2-7 | .
CASSEWGEYTEAFF | TGTGCCAGCAGTGAGTGGGGGGAATACACTGAAGCTTTCTTT | TRBV6-1 | . | TRBJ1-1 | .
CASSLPYESASNQPQHF | TGTGCCAGCAGTTTGCCGTACGAATCAGCTAGCAATCAGCCCCAGCATTTT | TRBV12-3/TRBV12-4 | . | TRBJ1-5 | .
CAISKQGMNTEAFF | TGTGCCATCAGCAAACAGGGCATGAACACTGAAGCTTTCTTT | TRBV10-3 | few | TRBJ1-1 | .
CASSLETGQYF | TGTGCCAGCAGCTTAGAGACAGGACAGTACTTC | TRBV7-9 | . | TRBJ2-7 | .
CASSLTHDGPGQGDQPQHF | TGTGCCAGCAGCTTAACGCACGACGGTCCGGGACAGGGGGATCAGCCCCAGCATTTT | TRBV7-9 | few | TRBJ1-5 | TRBD1
CASKRGAPRTDTQYF | TGTGCCAGCAAAAGAGGGGCGCCACGCACAGATACGCAGTATTTT | TRBV2 | . | TRBJ2-3 | .
CASSLLRAGDYEQYF | TGTGCCAGCAGTTTATTGAGGGCTGGGGACTACGAGCAGTACTTC | TRBV28 | . | TRBJ2-7 | .
CASGLVLPSVTTGDRGRNEQFF | TGTGCTAGTGGTTTGGTACTCCCCTCAGTTACTACAGGGGACCGGGGTCGCAATGAGCAGTTCTTC | TRBV12-5 | . | TRBJ2-1 | TRBD1
CASSSLTGTDTQYF | TGTGCCAGCAGTTCACTGACAGGCACAGATACGCAGTATTTT | TRBV12-3/TRBV12-4 | few | TRBJ2-3 | .
CASSGSRAGELFF | TGTGCCAGTAGCGGGAGCAGGGCCGGGGAGCTGTTTTTT | TRBV6-1 | . | TRBJ2-2 | TRBD2
CASSLSSGYTEAFF | TGTGCCAGCAGTTTATCATCAGGTTACACTGAAGCTTTCTTT | TRBV28 | . | TRBJ1-1 | .
CASRFTGLAGGYEQYF | TGTGCCAGCAGATTTACGGGTCTAGCGGGAGGATACGAGCAGTACTTC | TRBV7-2 | . | TRBJ2-7 | TRBD2
CASSMTGVNTGELFF | TGTGCCAGCAGCATGACAGGGGTGAACACCGGGGAGCTGTTTTTT | TRBV7-2 | many | TRBJ2-2 | TRBD1
CASRGTGLTNTGELFF | TGTGCCAGCAGGGGGACCGGGCTGACCAACACCGGGGAGCTGTTTTTT | TRBV6-1 | . | TRBJ2-2 | .
CASSPSDGAYNEQFF | TGTGCCAGCAGCCCGTCCGATGGGGCCTACAATGAGCAGTTCTTC | TRBV7-9 | few | TRBJ2-1 | .
CATRAGDYEQYF | TGTGCCACGCGAGCGGGAGACTACGAGCAGTACTTC | TRBV10-3 | . | TRBJ2-7 | TRBD2